This T cell receptor beta chain is from a study of PD-L1 blockade in urothelial cancer. Study-wide background: About 90% of the roughly 29 patients were men who had bladder-origin urothelial cancer. Prior chemotherapy regimens per patient numbered 0 to 3.

Sequencing was performed with immunoSEQ multiplex PCR; in TCRdb, only in-frame clones are kept and a portion is missing. There are about 100,000 clones in the sample; roughly nine tenths occur only once, and about 0.91% lies in the top ten. Each patient's cancer was a locally advanced or metastatic urothelial carcinoma. Study outcomes and limitations: Clones that were tumor-associated expanded more in the blood of durable-benefit patients at 3 weeks.

Notes on this clone: Its antigen is as yet unknown.

The CDR3 is 11 residues long. Trimming took 5 bases from V and 7 from J, leaving 9 bases between them. The germline V gene has CDR1 SGHAT and CDR2 FQDESV (reference sequence). The sample in question was PBMCs, obtained around atezolizumab (anti-PD-L1) treatment. The chain links TRBV11-1 to TRBJ2-7; the D gene is possibly TRBD1 (5 bases). This TCR was sampled from an elderly woman with urothelial cancer. Written as DNA, the CDR3 is TGTGCCAGCAGCACCGCAGGGGAGCAGTACTTC. Protein product: CASSTAGEQYF.